This TCR beta chain was captured by sequencing in a study of blood T cells in healthy people across ages. Alongside a J-beta primer mix, a sample-barcoded 5' primer served in a second PCR lasting about 7 to 12 cycles. In TCRdb, the 5' RACE reads were re-called with MiXCR into one record per CDR3 protein. The sample has 450,000 to 700,000 distinct CDR3 sequences; roughly 29% are singletons. In its sample, this clonotype was seen a few times. What it binds is unknown. Per germline, CDR1 MNHNY and CDR2 SVGAGI (reference sequence). The V gene end was trimmed by 7 bases and the J gene end by 1 base; junction bases not matched to a gene: 7. CDR3 length: 15 residues. Study-wide results and caveats: TCR beta diversity was tightly associated with the proportion of naive T cells. There were more naive CD4+ cells and higher diversity in long-lived donors than in aged donors. Diversity of TCR beta per million T cells declined in a roughly linear way with age.

Sequences were obtained from blood. The receptor comes from a woman aged 70-85 years in good health. V is TRBV6-6 and J is TRBJ1-2; 9 bases map to TRBD1. CDR3: CASTLRDRVNYGYTF. The CDR3 nucleotides are TGTGCCAGCACCCTGAGGGACAGGGTTAACTATGGCTACACCTTC.